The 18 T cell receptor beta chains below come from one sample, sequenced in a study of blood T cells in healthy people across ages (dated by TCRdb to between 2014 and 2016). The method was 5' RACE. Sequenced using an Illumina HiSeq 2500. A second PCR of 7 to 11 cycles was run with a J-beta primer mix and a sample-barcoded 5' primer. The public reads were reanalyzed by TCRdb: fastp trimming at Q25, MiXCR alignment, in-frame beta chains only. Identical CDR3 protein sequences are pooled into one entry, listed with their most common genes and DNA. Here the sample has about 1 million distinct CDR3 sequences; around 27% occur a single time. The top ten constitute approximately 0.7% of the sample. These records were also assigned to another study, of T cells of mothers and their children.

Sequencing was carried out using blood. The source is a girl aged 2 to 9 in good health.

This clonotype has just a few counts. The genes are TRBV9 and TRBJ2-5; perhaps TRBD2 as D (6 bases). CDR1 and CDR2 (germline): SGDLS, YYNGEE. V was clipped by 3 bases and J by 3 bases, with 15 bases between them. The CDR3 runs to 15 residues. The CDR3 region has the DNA TGTGCCAGCAGCGCCCCATCCTCGGGAGAAGAGACCCAGTACTTC. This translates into CASSAPSSGEETQYF. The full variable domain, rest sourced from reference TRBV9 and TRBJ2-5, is DSGVTQTPKHLITATGQRVTLRCSPRSGDLSVYWYQQSLDQGLQFLIQYYNGEERAKGNILERFSAQQFPDLHSELNLSSLELGDSALYFCASSAPSSGEETQYFGPGTRLLVL.

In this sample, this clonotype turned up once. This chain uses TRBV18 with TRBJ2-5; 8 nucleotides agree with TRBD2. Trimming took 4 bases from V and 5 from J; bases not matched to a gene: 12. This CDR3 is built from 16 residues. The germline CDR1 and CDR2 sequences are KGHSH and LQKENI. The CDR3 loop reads CASSRDSGVSAETQYF. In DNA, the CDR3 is TGTGCCAGCTCACGGGATAGCGGGGTCAGCGCGGAGACCCAGTACTTC.

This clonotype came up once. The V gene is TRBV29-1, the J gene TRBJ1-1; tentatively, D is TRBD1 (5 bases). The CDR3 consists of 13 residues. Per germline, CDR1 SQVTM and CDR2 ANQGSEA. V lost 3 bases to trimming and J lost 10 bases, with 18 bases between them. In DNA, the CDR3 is TGCAGCGTTGAGGCCCGACAGACCCAGAGAGCTTTCTTT. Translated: CSVEARQTQRAFF. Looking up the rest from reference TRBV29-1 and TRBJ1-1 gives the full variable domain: SAVISQKPSRDICQRGTSLTIQCQVDSQVTMMFWYRQQPGQSLTLIATANQGSEATYESGFVIDKFPISRPNLTFSTLTVSNMSPEDSSIYLCSVEARQTQRAFFGQGTRLTVV.

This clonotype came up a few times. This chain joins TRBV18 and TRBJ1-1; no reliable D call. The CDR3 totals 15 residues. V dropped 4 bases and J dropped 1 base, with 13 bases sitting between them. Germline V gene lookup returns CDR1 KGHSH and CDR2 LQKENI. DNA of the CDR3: TGTGCCAGCTCACACCGGCGGGGAGGGAACACTGAAGCTTTCTTT. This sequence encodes CASSHRRGGNTEAFF.

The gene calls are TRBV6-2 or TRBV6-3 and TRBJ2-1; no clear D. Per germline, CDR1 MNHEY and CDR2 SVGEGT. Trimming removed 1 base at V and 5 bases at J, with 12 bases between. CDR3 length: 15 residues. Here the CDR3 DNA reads TGTGCCAGCAGTTACTTGTCCAAGCAGGACAATGAGCAGTTCTTC. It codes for CASSYLSKQDNEQFF.

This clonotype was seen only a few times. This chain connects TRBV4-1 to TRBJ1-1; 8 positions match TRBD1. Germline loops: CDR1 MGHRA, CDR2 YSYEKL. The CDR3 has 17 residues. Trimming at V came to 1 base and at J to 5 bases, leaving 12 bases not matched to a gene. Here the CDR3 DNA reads TGCGCCAGCAGCCAAGGACGGATGAGGGACAGGCAGACTGAAGCTTTCTTT. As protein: CASSQGRMRDRQTEAFF.

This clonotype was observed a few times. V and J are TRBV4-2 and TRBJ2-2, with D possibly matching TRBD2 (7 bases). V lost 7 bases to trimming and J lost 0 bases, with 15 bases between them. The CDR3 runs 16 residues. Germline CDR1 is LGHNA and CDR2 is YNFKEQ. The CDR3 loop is CASNPLGGANTGELFF. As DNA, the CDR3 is TGTGCCAGCAACCCCCTAGGGGGGGCGAACACCGGGGAGCTGTTTTTT.

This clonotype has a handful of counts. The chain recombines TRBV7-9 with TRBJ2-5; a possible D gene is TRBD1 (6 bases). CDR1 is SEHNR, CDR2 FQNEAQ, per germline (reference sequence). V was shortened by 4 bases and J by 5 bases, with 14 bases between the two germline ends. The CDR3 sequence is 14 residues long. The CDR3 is CASSSQGFGETQYF. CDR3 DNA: TGTGCCAGCAGCTCACAGGGTTTTGGCGAGACCCAGTACTTC.

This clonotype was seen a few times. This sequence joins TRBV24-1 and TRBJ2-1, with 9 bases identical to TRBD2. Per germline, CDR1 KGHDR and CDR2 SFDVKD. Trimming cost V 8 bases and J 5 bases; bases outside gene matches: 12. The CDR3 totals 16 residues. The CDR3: CATKPGGLAGNNEQFF. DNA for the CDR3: TGTGCCACCAAGCCTGGGGGGCTAGCGGGGAACAATGAGCAGTTCTTC.

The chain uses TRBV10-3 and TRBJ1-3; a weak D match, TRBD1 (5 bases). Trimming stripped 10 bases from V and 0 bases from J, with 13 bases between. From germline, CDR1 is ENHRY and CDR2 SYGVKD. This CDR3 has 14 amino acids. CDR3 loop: CASRQLASGNTIYF. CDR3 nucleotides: TGTGCCAGCCGACAGCTCGCCTCTGGAAACACCATATATTTT.

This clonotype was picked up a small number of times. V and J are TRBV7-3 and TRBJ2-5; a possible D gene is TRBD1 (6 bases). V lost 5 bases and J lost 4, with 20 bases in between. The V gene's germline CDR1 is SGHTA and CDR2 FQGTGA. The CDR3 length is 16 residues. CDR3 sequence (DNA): TGTGCCAGCAGCCCCACGTCTACGAGACAGGCAGAGACCCAGTACTTC. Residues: CASSPTSTRQAETQYF. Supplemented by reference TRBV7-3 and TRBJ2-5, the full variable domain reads GAGVSQTPSNKVTEKGKYVELRCDPISGHTALYWYRQSLGQGPEFLIYFQGTGAADDSGLPNDRFFAVRPEGSVSTLKIQRTERGDSAVYLCASSPTSTRQAETQYFGPGTRLLVL.

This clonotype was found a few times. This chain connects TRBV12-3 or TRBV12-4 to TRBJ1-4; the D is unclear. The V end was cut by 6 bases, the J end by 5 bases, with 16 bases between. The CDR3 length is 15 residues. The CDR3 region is CASSLREGSNEKLFF. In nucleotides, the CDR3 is TGTGCCAGCAGCCTACGCGAAGGCTCGAATGAAAAACTGTTTTTT.

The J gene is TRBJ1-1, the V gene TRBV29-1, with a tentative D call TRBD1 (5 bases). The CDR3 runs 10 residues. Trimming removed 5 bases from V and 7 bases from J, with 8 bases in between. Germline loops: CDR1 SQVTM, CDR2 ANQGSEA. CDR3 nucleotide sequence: TGCAGCGTTTTCCAGGGTGAAGCTTTCTTT. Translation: CSVFQGEAFF.

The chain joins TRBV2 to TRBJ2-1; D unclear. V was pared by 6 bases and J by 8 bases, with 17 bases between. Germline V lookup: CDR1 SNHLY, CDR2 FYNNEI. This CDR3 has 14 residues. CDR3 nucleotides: TGTGCCAGCAGGGAAAACTTCGAAGGCTATGAGCAGTTCTTC. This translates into CASRENFEGYEQFF.

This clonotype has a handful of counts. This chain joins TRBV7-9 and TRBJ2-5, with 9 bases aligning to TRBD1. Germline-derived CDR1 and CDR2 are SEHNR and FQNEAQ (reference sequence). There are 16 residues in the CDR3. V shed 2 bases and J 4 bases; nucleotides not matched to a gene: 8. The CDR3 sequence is CASSLRGTGFLETQYF. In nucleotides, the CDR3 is TGTGCCAGCAGCTTAAGAGGGACAGGGTTTTTAGAGACCCAGTACTTC.

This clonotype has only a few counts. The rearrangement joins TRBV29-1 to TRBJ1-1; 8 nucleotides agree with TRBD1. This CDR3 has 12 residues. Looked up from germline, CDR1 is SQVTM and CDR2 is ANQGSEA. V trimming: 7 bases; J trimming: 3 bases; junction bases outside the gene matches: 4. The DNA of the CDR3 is TGCAGCGCGACAGGGGTGGACACTGAAGCTTTCTTT. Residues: CSATGVDTEAFF.

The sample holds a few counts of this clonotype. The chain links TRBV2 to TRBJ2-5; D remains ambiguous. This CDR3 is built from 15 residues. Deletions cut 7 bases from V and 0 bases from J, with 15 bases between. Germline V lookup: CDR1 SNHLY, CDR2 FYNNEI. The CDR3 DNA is TGTGCCAGCAATTGGAATTCGGAGTACCAAGAGACCCAGTACTTC. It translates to CASNWNSEYQETQYF.

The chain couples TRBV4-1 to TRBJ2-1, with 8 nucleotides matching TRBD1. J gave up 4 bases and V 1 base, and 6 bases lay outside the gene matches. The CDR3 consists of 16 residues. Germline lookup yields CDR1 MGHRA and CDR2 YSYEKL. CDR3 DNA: TGCGCCAGCAGCCAAGGAGGCAGGGGGCGTTACAATGAGCAGTTCTTC. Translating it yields CASSQGGRGRYNEQFF.